This T cell receptor (beta chain) stems from a study of T cell responses to AZD1222 COVID-19 vaccine. Method: immunoSEQ multiplex PCR; TCRdb's copy keeps in-frame clones and lacks some. The repertoire holds 100,000 to 150,000 clones, about 87% seen once, with 10% in the top ten. Points from the study as a whole: Within unmutated variant regions lay the reported targets of nearly half of spike-specific TCRs.

Concerning this clone: Its antigen is unidentified.

Trimming at V came to 4 bases and at J to 2 bases, leaving 4 bases not matched to a gene. This CDR3 is built from 14 residues. Germline V gene data show CDR1 as LGHDT and CDR2 as YNNKEL (reference sequence). The sequences come from peripheral blood, collected on day 0 of AZD1222 vaccination. This sequence was found in an adult in good health. This sequence joins TRBV3-1 (or the pseudogene TRBV3-2) and TRBJ2-7; 8 positions match TRBD1. The CDR3 sequence is CASSPPDRAYEQYF. CDR3 in DNA: TGTGCCAGCAGCCCCCCGGACAGGGCCTACGAGCAGTACTTC.